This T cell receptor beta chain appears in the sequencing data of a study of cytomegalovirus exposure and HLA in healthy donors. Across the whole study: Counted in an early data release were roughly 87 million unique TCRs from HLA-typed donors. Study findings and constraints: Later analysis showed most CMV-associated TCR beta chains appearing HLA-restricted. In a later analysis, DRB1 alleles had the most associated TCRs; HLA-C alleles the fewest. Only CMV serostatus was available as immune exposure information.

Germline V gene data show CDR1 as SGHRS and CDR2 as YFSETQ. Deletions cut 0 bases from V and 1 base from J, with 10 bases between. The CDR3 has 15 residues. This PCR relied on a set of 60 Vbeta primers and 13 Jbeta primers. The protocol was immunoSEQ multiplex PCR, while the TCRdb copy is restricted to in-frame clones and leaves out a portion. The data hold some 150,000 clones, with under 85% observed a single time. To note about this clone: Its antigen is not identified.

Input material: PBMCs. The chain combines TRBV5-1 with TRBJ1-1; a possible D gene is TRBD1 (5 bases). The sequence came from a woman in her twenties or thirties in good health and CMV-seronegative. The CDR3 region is CASSLVGAANTEAFF. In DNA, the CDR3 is TGCGCCAGCAGCTTGGTAGGGGCGGCGAACACTGAAGCTTTCTTT. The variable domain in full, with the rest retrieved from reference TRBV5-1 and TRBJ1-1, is KAGVTQTPRYLIKTRGQQVTLSCSPISGHRSVSWYQQTPGQGLQFLFEYFSETQRNKGNFPGRFSGRQFSNSRSEMNVSTLELGDSALYLCASSLVGAANTEAFFGQGTRLTVV.